This T cell receptor (beta chain) was recovered during a study of blood T cell repertoires in COVID-19. This CDR3 comprises 16 residues. V lost 8 bases to trimming and J lost 3 bases; unmatched junction nucleotides: 11. Per the germline V gene, CDR1 is SNHLY and CDR2 is FYNNEI. Original methodology: Scientists estimated how many nucleated cells there were by amplifying reference gene primers. This table comes from immunoSEQ multiplex PCR, and its TCRdb copy is limited to in-frame clones, with some not included. V and J calls and clone size are given by that table; D and trimming were obtained from the DNA. This sample carries 45,000 to 65,000 clones, about 86% of them seen once, and the ten largest clones take over 3.5%. The sample holds one count of this clone.

The gene calls are TRBV2 and TRBJ1-4; 8 bases are a match to TRBD1. The clonotype originates from a man older than 75 with active COVID-19. Material: peripheral blood. The CDR3 sequence: CASATRQGLANEKLFF. DNA for the CDR3: TGTGCCAGCGCTACCAGACAGGGGTTGGCTAATGAAAAACTGTTTTTT. Full variable domain (outside the CDR3, taken from reference TRBV2 and TRBJ1-4): EPEVTQTPSHQVTQMGQEVILRCVPISNHLYFYWYRQILGQKVEFLVSFYNNEISEKSEIFDDQFSVERPDGSNFTLKIRSTKLEDSAMYFCASATRQGLANEKLFFGSGTQLSVL.